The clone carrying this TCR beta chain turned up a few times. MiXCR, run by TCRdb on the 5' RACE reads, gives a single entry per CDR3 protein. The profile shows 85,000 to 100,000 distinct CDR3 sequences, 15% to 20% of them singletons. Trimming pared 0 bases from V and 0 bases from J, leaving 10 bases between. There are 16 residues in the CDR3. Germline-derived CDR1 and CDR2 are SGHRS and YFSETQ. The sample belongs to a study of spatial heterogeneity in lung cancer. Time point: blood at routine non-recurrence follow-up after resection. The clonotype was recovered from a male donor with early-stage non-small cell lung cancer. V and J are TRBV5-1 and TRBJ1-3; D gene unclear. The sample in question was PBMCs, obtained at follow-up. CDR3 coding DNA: TGCGCCAGCAGCTTGGGGGATTCCTACTCTGGAAACACCATATATTTT. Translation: CASSLGDSYSGNTIYF.